This passage covers 26 T cell receptor beta chains from one sample sequenced in a study of T cells in Graves' hyperthyroidism and ophthalmopathy. The source material, RNA transcripts, was used to amplify TCR beta CDR3 regions. Researchers ran a first-round RT-PCR on the TCR CDR3 using the HTBI primer set. MiXCR, applied by TCRdb to the multiplex PCR reads, yields one record per CDR3 protein. The repertoire holds fewer than 800,000 distinct CDR3 sequences, with roughly 15% as singletons. Material for sequencing was blood. These receptor sequences come from a young man with Graves' hyperthyroidism.

J is TRBJ1-1 and V is TRBV6-1, with 10 bases identical to TRBD1. Germline lookup yields CDR1 MNHNS and CDR2 SASEGT. The CDR3 length is 17 residues. The J segment lost 4 bases and the V segment lost 6 bases, leaving 14 bases of the junction unmatched. For the CDR3, the DNA is TGTGCCAGCAGACCACTCATCCTGGACAGGGGGGGCACTGAAGCTTTCTTT. Translation: CASRPLILDRGGTEAFF.

Comments on this clonotype: The CDR3 does not close with the conserved phenylalanine or tryptophan, likely indicating a read error. The V gene is TRBV6-2 or TRBV6-3, the J gene TRBJ2-5; D gene ambiguous. V was trimmed by 5 bases and J by 0 bases, leaving 13 bases between them. CDR3 size: 15 residues. Germline CDR1 is MNHEY and CDR2 is SVGEGT. The CDR3: CASSATNPYQETQYS. Here the CDR3 DNA reads TGTGCCAGCAGTGCGACCAACCCGTACCAAGAGACCCAGTACTCC.

This clonotype was detected ten times or more. The chain couples TRBV12-3 or TRBV12-4 to TRBJ2-6; 10 nucleotides align to TRBD2. V shed 5 bases and J 2 bases; nucleotides not matched to a gene: 3. The CDR3 has 16 amino acids. As DNA, the CDR3 is TGTGCCAGCAGTCCTAGCGGGAGAGCTGGGGCCAACGTCCTGACTTTC. Translating gives CASSPSGRAGANVLTF.

This clonotype was recorded a few times. V and J are TRBV14 and TRBJ2-7; TRBD2 matches 8 bases. The germline gives CDR1 SGHDN, CDR2 FVKESK. Germline trimming cut 1 base from V and 4 bases from J; bases unmatched to any gene: 18. CDR3 length equals 19 residues. DNA of the CDR3: TGTGCCAGCAGCCAAGGGTGGTCCCCCTCGAGCGGGAGAACGTACGAGCAGTACTTC. As protein: CASSQGWSPSSGRTYEQYF.

V and J are TRBV7-9 and TRBJ1-3, with D unresolved. Germline V CDR1 and CDR2: SEHNR, FQNEAQ (reference sequence). The length of the CDR3 is 17 residues. Trimming left V 3 bases short and J 0 bases short, with 15 bases between. The CDR3 sequence: CASSFPRTGGSGNTIYF. The CDR3 DNA reads as TGTGCCAGCAGCTTCCCTCGGACGGGTGGCTCTGGAAACACCATATATTTT.

A note on this clonotype: A much larger clonotype is one base distant, so this may be a read error. The gene calls are TRBV27 and TRBJ2-1; D uncertain. Germline CDR1 is MNHEY and CDR2 is SMNVEV (reference sequence). The CDR3 is made up of 15 amino acids. CDR3 loop: CASSQVPASYNEQLF. The DNA of the CDR3 is TGTGCCAGCAGTCAGGTCCCAGCCTCCTACAATGAGCAGCTCTTC.

V usage is TRBV12-3 or TRBV12-4 and J usage is TRBJ2-2; either TRBD1 or TRBD2 may supply D (5 bases each). This CDR3 contains 17 residues. With 0 bases removed from V and 5 bases from J, the gap between germline ends came to 16 bases. CDR3 DNA sequence: TGTGCCAGCAGTTTAGCGTCGGTGGGGGTAGGGACCGGGGAGCTGTTTTTT. This translates into CASSLASVGVGTGELFF.

This clonotype occurred a few times. V usage is TRBV6-1 and J usage is TRBJ2-7; TRBD2 agrees at 10 bases. After removal of 5 bases from V and 2 bases from J, the junction contained 12 bases not matched to a gene. Germline V CDR1 and CDR2: MNHNS, SASEGT. CDR3 length equals 17 residues. CDR3 region: CASSWETSGPPTYEQYF. CDR3 bases: TGTGCCAGCAGTTGGGAGACTAGCGGGCCCCCAACCTACGAGCAGTACTTC.

This clonotype was recorded a few times. CDR3: CASSQEHNTGELFF. CDR3 DNA sequence: TGTGCCAGCAGCCAAGAACATAACACCGGGGAGCTGTTTTTT. The chain combines TRBV3-1 with TRBJ2-2; no firm D call. This CDR3 has 14 residues. V was trimmed by 0 bases and J by 2 bases, leaving 4 bases between them. Per the germline V gene, CDR1 is LGHDT and CDR2 is YNNKEL (reference sequence). Together with reference TRBV3-1 and TRBJ2-2, the CDR3 gives the full variable domain: DTAVSQTPKYLVTQMGNDKSIKCEQNLGHDTMYWYKQDSKKFLKIMFSYNNKELIINETVPNRFSPKSPDKAHLNLHINSLELGDSAVYFCASSQEHNTGELFFGEGSRLTVL.

This clonotype was recorded at least ten times. The genes are TRBV18 and TRBJ1-1; possible D gene TRBD1, 5 bases. V was pared by 0 bases and J by 4 bases, with 15 bases between. Germline CDR1 KGHSH, CDR2 LQKENI. The CDR3 has 16 amino acids. CDR3 sequence reads: CASSPPSRGAGTEAFF. The CDR3 DNA reads TGTGCCAGCTCACCACCGTCTAGAGGGGCCGGCACTGAAGCTTTCTTT.

Ten or more counts support this clonotype. CDR3 in DNA: TGTGCCAGCAGTCAGGACCGGGCCCTCAATCAGCCCCAGCATTTT. Its protein is CASSQDRALNQPQHF. This chain joins TRBV12-3 or TRBV12-4 and TRBJ1-5; no clear D. The CDR3 totals 15 residues. Trimming took off 5 bases at V and 3 bases at J, with 14 bases between the two ends.

This clonotype showed up just a few times. The CDR3 loop is CASSQVAYPSRGYGYTF. The CDR3, as DNA: TGCGCCAGCAGCCAAGTTGCTTACCCGAGTCGGGGGTATGGCTACACCTTC. The V call is TRBV4-3, the J call TRBJ1-2; D may be TRBD1 (5 bases). V shed 1 base and J shed 5 bases, with 20 bases lying between them. The germline CDR1 and CDR2 sequences are LGHNA and YSLEER. CDR3 length: 17 amino acids.

This clonotype was picked up a small number of times. V usage is TRBV6-5 and J usage is TRBJ2-7; possible D gene TRBD1, 6 bases. V was clipped by 0 bases and J by 0 bases, with 9 bases between them. The CDR3 consists of 15 residues. Germline CDR1 and CDR2: MNHEY and SVGAGI. CDR3 nucleotides: TGTGCCAGCAGTTACTCGGGGGCCGTCTCCTACGAGCAGTACTTC. Protein product: CASSYSGAVSYEQYF.

This clonotype was counted many times. This chain uses TRBV6-5 with TRBJ2-7; D unresolved. The CDR3 runs 16 residues. The germline V gene has CDR1 MNHEY and CDR2 SVGAGI. Trimming removed 2 bases at V and 4 bases at J, with 18 bases between. CDR3 nucleotide sequence: TGTGCCAGCAGTTACGACGGAATCGAGACCAAATACGAGCAGTACTTC. This translates into CASSYDGIETKYEQYF.

This clonotype was detected many times. This chain joins TRBV28 and TRBJ2-1; 9 bases map to TRBD2. CDR3 length: 16 amino acids. Germline V CDR1 and CDR2: MDHEN, SYDVKM. The J segment lost 8 bases and the V segment lost 8 bases, leaving 16 bases of the junction unmatched. Here the CDR3 reads CASRSAWVSGSDEQFF. The CDR3, as DNA: TGTGCCAGCCGCTCTGCATGGGTTAGCGGGAGTGATGAGCAGTTCTTC.

At least ten counts were recorded for this clonotype. J is TRBJ2-1 and V is TRBV28; 10 nucleotides line up with TRBD2. Germline V lookup: CDR1 MDHEN, CDR2 SYDVKM. The CDR3 covers 14 residues. J was trimmed by 7 bases and V by 4 bases; bases with no gene match: 4. The CDR3 nucleotides read TGTGCCAGCAGTTCGGGTAGCGGGAGGAATGAGCAGTTCTTC. Protein: CASSSGSGRNEQFF.

This clonotype was detected only a few times. The J gene is TRBJ1-1, the V gene TRBV28, with D possibly TRBD1 on 5 matching bases. The CDR3 covers 15 residues. CDR1 and CDR2 (germline): MDHEN, SYDVKM. Trimming stripped 7 bases from V and 8 bases from J, with 23 bases between. The CDR3, as DNA: TGTGCCAGCATGGATATTCAACCGGGGCGAGGAGAAGCTTTCTTT. Translation gives CASMDIQPGRGEAFF.

The V gene is TRBV28, the J gene TRBJ1-6; a possible D gene is TRBD1 (6 bases). Germline CDR1 is MDHEN and CDR2 is SYDVKM. The CDR3 loop spans 15 amino acids. V was trimmed by 2 bases and J by 10 bases, leaving 15 bases between them. CDR3 DNA sequence: TGTGCCAGCAGTTTACTCCGGGACACAAGATCACCCCTCCACTTT. It codes for CASSLLRDTRSPLHF.

This clonotype was detected many times. This chain links TRBV12-3 or TRBV12-4 with TRBJ2-1; 7 bases are a match to TRBD2. J was trimmed by 14 bases and V by 5 bases; bases with no gene match: 12. The CDR3 has 13 amino acids. The CDR3 DNA reads TGTGCCAGCAGTCCGCGGGACTATGGGATGGAGTTCTTC. Translated, it gives CASSPRDYGMEFF.

This clonotype came up a few times. The chain employs TRBV9 and TRBJ2-7; a weak D match, TRBD2 (5 bases). Germline loops: CDR1 SGDLS, CDR2 YYNGEE. V lost 3 bases, J lost 4 bases, and 14 bases lay in between. The CDR3 is made up of 14 amino acids. The CDR3 sequence: CASSGPGSWYEQYF. Here the CDR3 DNA reads TGTGCCAGCAGCGGCCCGGGGAGTTGGTACGAGCAGTACTTC.

This clonotype has only a few counts. The chain carries TRBV6-2 or TRBV6-3 and TRBJ1-1; D not resolved. The CDR3 contains 14 residues. The germline V and J ends were trimmed by 7 bases and 3 bases, with 15 bases remaining between them. Germline values: CDR1 MNHEY, CDR2 SVGEGT. The CDR3 here is CASTRWDSDTEAFF. The DNA for the CDR3 is TGTGCCAGCACACGTTGGGATTCGGACACTGAAGCTTTCTTT.

Only a few counts were recorded for this clonotype. The CDR3 here is CASSRDSFYTDTQYF. In DNA form, the CDR3 reads TGCGCCAGCAGCCGAGACAGTTTCTACACAGATACGCAGTATTTT. The V gene is TRBV5-1, the J gene TRBJ2-3; possibly TRBD1 for D (5 bases). V lost 4 bases and J lost 2, with 14 bases in between. The CDR3 runs 15 residues. Looked up from germline, CDR1 is SGHRS and CDR2 is YFSETQ.

This clonotype has ten or more counts. CDR3 DNA: TGTGCCAGCAGTTTCGTGACTAGCGGGAGGGGCGCCAAAAACATTCAGTACTTC. It is translated as CASSFVTSGRGAKNIQYF. This rearrangement joins TRBV12-3 or TRBV12-4 to TRBJ2-4; 14 nucleotides align to TRBD2. This CDR3 has 18 residues. J was trimmed by 1 base and V by 3 bases; bases with no gene match: 5.

This sequence joins TRBV9 and TRBJ2-3; 8 bases map to TRBD2. Germline CDR1 SGDLS, CDR2 YYNGEE. V dropped 5 bases and J dropped 4; count of bases not matched to a gene: 9. CDR3 length: 15 residues. The CDR3 spells CASSLSGINSDTQYF. CDR3 DNA sequence: TGTGCCAGCAGTCTTAGCGGGATTAACTCAGATACGCAGTATTTT.

This clonotype showed up many times. Here the CDR3 reads CASSQDRRGLNTEAFF. The CDR3 DNA is TGTGCCAGCAGCCAAGATCGAAGGGGCCTTAACACTGAAGCTTTCTTT. This chain connects TRBV3-1 to TRBJ1-1, with TRBD1 as a possible D gene (5 bases). Germline loops: CDR1 LGHDT, CDR2 YNNKEL (reference sequence). The CDR3 extends over 16 amino acids. The germline V and J ends were trimmed by 0 bases and 2 bases, with 13 bases remaining between them.

This clonotype appeared many times. The J gene is TRBJ1-1, the V gene TRBV7-2; possible D gene TRBD1, 6 bases. Germline V gene sequence: CDR1 SGHTA, CDR2 FQGNSA. The CDR3 consists of 13 residues. The V gene lost 10 bases and the J gene lost 4 bases, with 16 bases spanning the gap. The CDR3 loop reads CAKGGAAGTEAFF. The DNA for the CDR3 is TGTGCCAAGGGGGGGGCGGCGGGCACTGAAGCTTTCTTT.